These 28 T cell receptor beta chains share one sample of origin, sequenced in a study of CD8 T cells in Susac syndrome. The authors reverse transcribed roughly 0.5 to 1 ug RNA with random hexamers. One entry per CDR3 protein results from TCRdb running MiXCR on the immunoSEQ multiplex PCR reads. The table includes tens of thousands of distinct CDR3 sequences, approximately 96% detected once. The sample consisted of CD8+ T cells from PBMCs. The receptors originated from a human donor with Susac syndrome.

The V call is TRBV29-1, the J call TRBJ2-5, with D unresolved. The CDR3 runs 14 residues. Between the trimmed V and J ends, which lost 3 bases and 5 bases, there was a span of 16 bases. The germline V gene has CDR1 SQVTM and CDR2 ANQGSEA. The CDR3: CSVDVPGRVETQYF. In nucleotides, the CDR3 is TGCAGCGTTGACGTCCCTGGCCGGGTCGAGACCCAGTACTTC.

The V gene is TRBV6-2 or TRBV6-3, the J gene TRBJ2-5, with D perhaps matching TRBD2 (6 bases). With 0 bases removed from V and 7 bases from J, the gap between germline ends came to 15 bases. The V gene's germline CDR1 is MNHEY and CDR2 SVGEGT. The CDR3 is 15 amino acids. CDR3 amino acids: CASSYSRDSHRTQYF. CDR3 DNA: TGTGCCAGCAGTTACTCCCGGGACTCCCACCGGACCCAGTACTTC.

J is TRBJ2-3 and V is TRBV11-2, with D possibly TRBD2 on 7 matching bases. This CDR3 is 19 amino acids long. V was pared by 3 bases and J by 0 bases, with 22 bases between. The V gene's germline CDR1 is SGHAT and CDR2 FQNNGV. CDR3 nucleotide sequence: TGTGCCAGCAGCTTCCCACTTAAGACGGCGGGGGCTAGCACAGATACGCAGTATTTT. This translates into CASSFPLKTAGASTDTQYF.

The V and J genes are TRBV3-1 and TRBJ2-3; 14 nucleotides agree with TRBD2. Germline CDR1 reads LGHDT; CDR2 reads YNNKEL (reference sequence). The trim removed 5 bases at V and 4 bases at J, leaving 2 bases unmatched. This CDR3 has 15 amino acids. CDR3 amino acids: CASSSTSGRADTQYF. The CDR3 bases are TGTGCCAGCAGCTCGACTAGCGGGAGGGCAGATACGCAGTATTTT.

The chain couples TRBV5-1 to TRBJ2-7; D perhaps matches TRBD1 (5 bases). Deletions cut 0 bases from V and 7 bases from J, with 14 bases between. Germline CDR1 and CDR2: SGHRS and YFSETQ. The CDR3 has 14 amino acids. Here the CDR3 reads CASSLGQGSREQYF. The CDR3 DNA follows: TGCGCCAGCAGCTTGGGGCAGGGATCGAGGGAGCAGTACTTC.

The chain joins TRBV13 to TRBJ2-5; 8 bases fit TRBD2. V lost 5 bases and J lost 5; bases outside the gene matches: 7. Germline V lookup: CDR1 PRHDT, CDR2 FYEKMQ (reference sequence). The CDR3 loop spans 14 amino acids. CDR3 loop: CASSGSGGRETQYF. In DNA form, the CDR3 reads TGTGCCAGCAGCGGGAGCGGGGGCCGGGAGACCCAGTACTTC.

The chain is built from TRBV4-3 and TRBJ2-4; TRBD2 matches at 8 bases. This CDR3 region has 16 residues. Germline CDR1 LGHNA, CDR2 YSLEER. The V and J ends lost 0 bases and 8 bases, in that order; junction bases with no gene match: 9. CDR3 in DNA: TGCGCCAGCAGCCAAGAGGTGGGCCGAGCGGGGGACATTCAGTACTTC. Its translation: CASSQEVGRAGDIQYF.

V and J are TRBV12-3 or TRBV12-4 and TRBJ1-1, with 10 bases aligning to TRBD1. The length of the CDR3 is 15 residues. The V and J ends lost 5 bases and 6 bases, in that order; junction bases with no gene match: 9. CDR3 DNA: TGTGCCAGCAGTCCCGGGACAGGGGATTTCGCTGAAGCTTTCTTT. This sequence encodes CASSPGTGDFAEAFF.

The CDR3 DNA reads TGTGCCAGCAGCGTAGTGGAAGGGCCCACCGGGGAGCTGTTTTTT. Amino acids: CASSVVEGPTGELFF. V and J are TRBV9 and TRBJ2-2, with D uncertain. This CDR3 comprises 15 residues. V lost 0 bases and J lost 4, with 10 bases in between. Germline-derived CDR1 and CDR2 are SGDLS and YYNGEE. The variable domain in full, completed from reference TRBV9 and TRBJ2-2, reads DSGVTQTPKHLITATGQRVTLRCSPRSGDLSVYWYQQSLDQGLQFLIQYYNGEERAKGNILERFSAQQFPDLHSELNLSSLELGDSALYFCASSVVEGPTGELFFGEGSRLTVL.

The chain couples TRBV7-3 to TRBJ1-6, with TRBD1 matching over 11 bases. This CDR3 has 14 amino acids. The V segment lost 5 bases and the J segment 13 bases; nucleotides outside the gene matches: 7. CDR1 and CDR2 (germline): SGHTA, FQGTGA. This CDR3 is CASSPDRGRDPLHF. The CDR3 DNA is TGTGCCAGCAGCCCGGACAGGGGGCGCGACCCCCTCCACTTT.

This chain uses TRBV7-2 with TRBJ1-1; perhaps TRBD1 as D (5 bases). The CDR3 extends over 14 amino acids. From germline, CDR1 is SGHTA and CDR2 FQGNSA. The ends were cut back, 5 bases at V and 2 bases at J, with 12 bases in the middle. The CDR3 nucleotides read TGTGCCAGCAGCCCATGGGGGGATAACACTGAAGCTTTCTTT. This codes for CASSPWGDNTEAFF.

The rearrangement uses TRBV30 and TRBJ1-1; D is perhaps TRBD1 (5 bases). CDR3 length: 12 residues. V was clipped by 0 bases and J by 10 bases, with 12 bases between them. Germline V gives CDR1 GTSNPN, CDR2 SVGIG (reference sequence). The CDR3 nucleotides are TGTGCCTGGAGTGTACGCGAGGGGCGAGCTTTCTTT. As protein: CAWSVREGRAFF.

This clonotype showed up just once. V is TRBV6-5 and J is TRBJ1-2; the match to TRBD1 covers 7 bases. CDR3 size: 14 residues. Looked up from germline, CDR1 is MNHEY and CDR2 is SVGAGI. V lost 5 bases and J lost 6; bases outside the gene matches: 9. The DNA of the CDR3 is TGTGCCAGCAGTCAGGGGGAGGATGACGATGGCTACACCTTC. The encoded protein is CASSQGEDDDGYTF.

The V gene is TRBV30, the J gene TRBJ2-7, with D possibly matching TRBD2 (6 bases). CDR3 length: 16 residues. V was pared by 2 bases and J by 5 bases, with 22 bases between. Germline CDR1 is GTSNPN and CDR2 is SVGIG (reference sequence). CDR3 region: CAWSPPLWRGHNEQYF. CDR3 coding DNA: TGTGCCTGGAGTCCACCGCTATGGAGGGGCCACAACGAGCAGTACTTC.

V and J are TRBV30 and TRBJ1-5, with D possibly matching TRBD1 (6 bases). This CDR3 is 13 amino acids long. Germline V gives CDR1 GTSNPN, CDR2 SVGIG (reference sequence). The V and J ends lost 0 bases and 5 bases respectively, with 8 bases between them. In nucleotides, the CDR3 is TGTGCCTGGAGTGTACACAGGGATCAGCCCCAGCATTTT. It encodes CAWSVHRDQPQHF.

V is TRBV7-2 and J is TRBJ1-2; 7 bases match TRBD1. Germline trimming cut 5 bases from V and 6 bases from J; bases unmatched to any gene: 15. The CDR3 has 16 residues. The germline V gene encodes CDR1 SGHTA and CDR2 FQGNSA. CDR3 coding DNA: TGTGCCAGCAGCCCAAGACAGGGCCCCGAAGAGGATGGCTACACCTTC. This codes for CASSPRQGPEEDGYTF.

V and J are TRBV12-3 or TRBV12-4 and TRBJ2-5, with D possibly matching TRBD1 (8 bases). The CDR3 contains 13 residues. Trimming shortened V by 7 bases and J by 5 bases, and 14 bases separated the two germline ends. CDR3 sequence reads: CASNDRGGETQYF. CDR3 bases: TGTGCCAGCAATGACAGGGGAGGGGAGACCCAGTACTTC.

The chain has TRBV30 and TRBJ1-2; perhaps TRBD1 as D (6 bases). Germline values: CDR1 GTSNPN, CDR2 SVGIG (reference sequence). V lost 3 bases and J 4 bases, leaving 9 bases between the germline ends. The CDR3 sequence is 12 residues long. CDR3 nucleotides: TGTGCCTGGAGCCCGACAGGCTATGGCTACACCTTC. As protein: CAWSPTGYGYTF.

The chain employs TRBV15 and TRBJ1-1; D may be TRBD1 (5 bases). CDR3 length: 15 residues. The germline CDR1 and CDR2 sequences are LNHNV and YYDKDF (reference sequence). V was trimmed by 1 base and J by 1 base, leaving 10 bases between them. In DNA form, the CDR3 reads TGTGCCACCAGCAGAGGAACAGGACCGAACACTGAAGCTTTCTTT. Its translation is CATSRGTGPNTEAFF.

The gene calls are TRBV6-5 and TRBJ1-2; possibly TRBD1 for D (5 bases). The V gene's germline CDR1 is MNHEY and CDR2 SVGAGI. This CDR3 is 13 amino acids long. With 4 bases removed from V and 7 bases from J, the gap between germline ends came to 13 bases. CDR3 region: CASSSGGAGGYTF. DNA for the CDR3: TGTGCCAGCAGTTCCGGAGGGGCGGGTGGCTACACCTTC.

The chain links TRBV6-5 to TRBJ1-2; 8 positions match TRBD1. V was clipped by 2 bases and J by 6 bases; unmatched bases: 2. This CDR3 has 13 residues. From germline, CDR1 is MNHEY and CDR2 SVGAGI. The CDR3 spells CASSYRTGHGYTF. The CDR3 DNA reads as TGTGCCAGCAGTTACCGGACAGGGCATGGCTACACCTTC.

V and J are TRBV30 and TRBJ1-5, with unresolved D. Germline lookup yields CDR1 GTSNPN and CDR2 SVGIG (reference sequence). V dropped 0 bases and J dropped 7 bases, with 7 bases sitting between them. The CDR3 covers 12 residues. The CDR3 loop reads CAWSVGGQPQHF. The CDR3, as DNA: TGTGCCTGGAGTGTAGGAGGGCAGCCCCAGCATTTT.

The chain carries TRBV23-1 and TRBJ1-5; tentative D call: TRBD1 (5 bases). TRBV23-1 is treated as an ORF (open reading frame) with a function not yet certain. V lost 5 bases and J 5 bases, leaving 10 bases between the germline ends. The CDR3 is 13 residues long. The chain's CDR3 is CASSCRDHQPQHF. DNA of the CDR3: TGCGCCAGCAGTTGCCGGGACCATCAGCCCCAGCATTTT.

V usage is TRBV2 and J usage is TRBJ2-1; 10 nucleotides align to TRBD2. Unmatched junction bases numbered 5, after V lost 9 bases and J lost 0 bases. This CDR3 has 15 residues. CDR1 is SNHLY, CDR2 FYNNEI, per germline. CDR3: CASPSGGLSYNEQFF. In DNA, the CDR3 is TGTGCCAGTCCTAGCGGGGGCCTCTCCTACAATGAGCAGTTCTTC.

The chain joins TRBV20-1 to TRBJ2-5, with TRBD2 matching over 8 bases. This CDR3 has 15 amino acids. Per germline, CDR1 DFQATT and CDR2 SNEGSKA (reference sequence). V shed 3 bases and J 1 base; nucleotides not matched to a gene: 7. CDR3 nucleotides: TGCAGTGCTAGGGACGACGGGGGGGCCCAAGAGACCCAGTACTTC. Translated, it gives CSARDDGGAQETQYF.

The V call is TRBV4-3, the J call TRBJ2-7; 7 bases line up with TRBD1. The trim removed 0 bases at V and 4 bases at J, leaving 6 bases unmatched. CDR3 length: 15 residues. Germline CDR1 LGHNA, CDR2 YSLEER. The CDR3 bases are TGCGCCAGCAGCCAAGAAAGGGACAGAGATTACGAGCAGTACTTC. This encodes CASSQERDRDYEQYF.

This chain connects TRBV10-3 to TRBJ2-7, with unresolved D. CDR3 length: 13 amino acids. The germline V gene has CDR1 ENHRY and CDR2 SYGVKD. Deletions cut 2 bases from V and 10 bases from J, with 15 bases between. The CDR3 spells CAISELPGGSQYF. In nucleotides, the CDR3 is TGTGCCATCAGTGAGCTCCCGGGTGGTTCCCAGTACTTC.

The genes are TRBV29-1 and TRBJ2-1, with D possibly matching TRBD2 (6 bases). V lost 0 bases, J lost 9 bases, and 18 bases lay in between. The CDR3 has 15 amino acids. CDR1 is SQVTM, CDR2 ANQGSEA, per germline. The CDR3: CSVEEIRGRRAEQFF. CDR3 DNA: TGCAGCGTTGAAGAAATACGGGGGAGGCGGGCTGAGCAGTTCTTC.